The clone carrying this T cell receptor beta chain has more than one count but fewer than ten. The data stem from a study of blood T cell repertoires in COVID-19. At the level of the study: The study drew acute and convalescent COVID-19 samples from the United States, Italy and Spain. Sources were T cells, B-cell-depleted T cells, or PBMCs; the material itself was cDNA or gDNA.

The CDR3 covers 14 residues. V lost 6 bases, J lost 1 base, and 12 bases lay in between. From germline, CDR1 is MNHEY and CDR2 SVGAGI. This table comes from immunoSEQ multiplex PCR, and its TCRdb copy is limited to in-frame clones, with some not included. The table records some 300,000 clones, 70% to 90% of them present only once. This receptor was taken from a woman in her 70s with COVID-19, enrolled during active disease. This chain links TRBV6-5 with TRBJ2-5; D possibly corresponds to TRBD2 (7 bases). The specimen was peripheral blood. The CDR3 nucleotides are TGTGCCAGCAGACTTCGGGGGGCCCAAGAGACCCAGTACTTC. Protein sequence: CASRLRGAQETQYF.